This TCR beta chain was profiled in a study of cytomegalovirus exposure and HLA in healthy donors. 60 Vbeta and 13 Jbeta primers were used in PCR. Only in-frame clones appear in the TCRdb table, and some are missing; sequencing was by immunoSEQ multiplex PCR. This repertoire shows some 130,000 clones, around three quarters found once; its top ten account for about 4.5%. This clone was counted between two and nine times. V was pared by 4 bases and J by 5 bases, with 3 bases of the junction left unmatched. CDR3 size: 13 residues. Germline V gene sequence: CDR1 LNHDA, CDR2 SQIVND (reference sequence). The sequenced sample was PBMCs. The rearrangement joins TRBV19 to TRBJ2-7, with 9 bases identical to TRBD2. This clonotype was sampled from a man aged 30 to 45 in good health. The CDR3 region is CASSSGRGNEQYF. The CDR3 DNA follows: TGTGCCAGTAGTAGCGGGAGGGGCAACGAGCAGTACTTC. The whole variable domain, remainder taken from reference TRBV19 and TRBJ2-7, is DGGITQSPKYLFRKEGQNVTLSCEQNLNHDAMYWYRQDPGQGLRLIYYSQIVNDFQKGDIAEGYSVSREKKESFPLTVTSAQKNPTAFYLCASSSGRGNEQYFGPGTRLTVT.